This T cell receptor beta chain comes out of a study of identical twins (dated by TCRdb to about 2016). Turning to the overall study: The study deep-sequenced TCR alpha and beta repertoires from monozygotic twins, unrelated adults of various ages and cord blood to test whether fetal clonotypes persist. To rule out contamination, replicate twin experiments were performed at different times with different library preparation protocols. Here is what the overall study found, with its caveats: Out-of-frame TCR alpha sequences shared between twins showed an excess of low generation-probability sequences compared with coincidental sharing between unrelated individuals. Invariant T cells such as MAIT and iNKT could partly confound zero-insertion analyses, although diverse VJ usage argued against such confounding for most clonotypes. A weaker excess of twin sharing was found in beta out-of-frame sequences because the signal-to-noise ratio was lowered by fewer shared sequences. Abundant cord blood beta clonotypes carried fewer insertions; young adult naive repertoires showed a weaker similar trend, while memory repertoires showed none. Because the same donors could not be followed over many years, the conclusions relied on cross-sectional statistical analysis. Recombination models systematically underestimated out-of-frame TCR alpha sharing in monozygotic twins but agreed with sharing between unrelated individuals.

All donors were healthy Caucasians. Three pairs of female monozygotic twins, all aged 18 to 29 years, were included in the twin cohort. Miltenyi CD45RO+ enrichment and human naive T-cell isolation kits were used to isolate memory (CD45RO+) and naive T cells from PBMC. V ends up 4 bases short and J 3 bases short, with an unmatched junction base count of 5. From its cysteine to its phenylalanine, the CDR3 spans 14 amino acids. The retained sequence is limited to the CDR3, 42 bases, with the frame set at the first base. The receptor library was made with 5' RACE. The data were produced on an Illumina HiSeq 2000. Template switching added a universal primer binding site, and the final cDNA carried a unique molecular identifier that allowed TCR cDNA molecules to be counted accurately. Specific primers in the conserved constant-segment region were used to synthesize first-strand cDNA for TCR alpha and beta chains. To control for contamination, every cDNA library carried two barcodes: a SMART-Mk sample barcode plus Illumina barcodes. TruSeq adapter sequences along with Illumina sample barcodes were introduced in two successive PCR steps. Sequencing of the TCR alpha and beta cDNA libraries was done on the Illumina HiSeq platform using custom primers. As for the authors' bioinformatics: MiGEC was used to process raw reads and extract unique molecular identifiers, and MiXCR was used to find CDR3 positions. Recombination models were inferred per individual with the repgenHMM and IGoR tools using an EM algorithm. Shared clonotype analysis was performed with the tcR package in R, normalizing sharing by the product of cloneset sizes. To study raw recombination free of thymic and clonal selection effects, out-of-frame nonproductive sequences were analyzed. TCRdb cleaned the public reads at Q25 with fastp, built clones with MiXCR and kept in-frame beta chains. Under each unique CDR3 protein, matching rows form one entry showing the most common genes and DNA. The V and J calls shown here were made by TCRdb, not taken from the authors' results. The table for this sample lists 250,000 or so distinct CDR3 sequences; 12% of them were counted only once. The top ten constitute under 4.5% of the sample.

The table lists this clonotype with a few counts. Its antigen is not yet known. No clone much larger than this one lies a single base away; base qualities are absent. These data are also associated with another study on yellow fever vaccine responses in identical twins. From that second study: The T cell response to vaccination in identical twins was reported by the authors to appear partly convergent and partly personalized. In the study, vaccine-responding T cell clones were precisely tracked in identical twins.

The sequence derives from a woman under 30 in good health. Source material: memory (CD45RO+) T cells sorted from blood. Taken with the paper, the label for cell subset or site translates to: CD45RO+ enriched T cells. The V gene is TRBV12-3 or TRBV12-4 and the J gene is TRBJ2-5, with 7 junctional bases fitting TRBD1. The nucleotide sequence reads as follows: TGTGCCAGCAGTTCAAGGGGGCCTGAAGAGACCCAGTACTTC. Its product reads: CASSSRGPEETQYF.